This T cell receptor (beta chain) was documented in a study of CD8 T cells in ankylosing spondylitis. Points from the study as a whole: The study looked at matched synovial fluid samples from ankylosing spondylitis patients. Disease-linked clones were reported to be significantly enriched there. Eight or nine highly homologous variants formed a TCR beta motif that appeared characteristic of ankylosing spondylitis blood.

In its sample, this clonotype was seen many times. Its target is unknown. With V trimmed by 4 bases and J by 5 bases, 5 bases remained unmatched. The CDR3 length is 14 residues. The germline V gene encodes CDR1 SGHKS and CDR2 YYEKEE (reference sequence). Making use of molecular barcodes, quantitative 5'-RACE generated TCR beta libraries. TCRdb analysed the 5' RACE reads with MiXCR anew, one entry per CDR3 protein. The sample lists roughly 160,000 distinct CDR3 sequences, around a tenth occurring once. This sequence joins TRBV5-5 and TRBJ2-2, with 7 bases matching TRBD1. The clonotype originates from a male donor with ankylosing spondylitis or in good health (not recorded which). The source material was blood, either unsorted or a sorted T cell fraction (not recorded which). CDR3 amino acids: CASSRIQGTGELFF. The CDR3, as DNA: TGTGCCAGCAGCCGCATACAGGGGACCGGGGAGCTGTTTTTT. The whole variable domain, filled in from reference TRBV5-5 and TRBJ2-2, reads DAGVTQSPTHLIKTRGQQVTLRCSPISGHKSVSWYQQVLGQGPQFIFQYYEKEERGRGNFPDRFSARQFPNYSSELNVNALLLGDSALYLCASSRIQGTGELFFGEGSRLTVL.